Sequencing of this T cell receptor beta chain was carried out in a study of identical twins. TCRdb passed the 5' RACE reads through MiXCR, listing each CDR3 protein once. This table has 500,000 to 550,000 distinct CDR3 sequences, 22% appearing once. Study-wide results and limits: Zero-insertion analyses might be partly confounded by invariant T cells like MAIT and iNKT.

CDR3 size: 15 residues. Germline-derived CDR1 and CDR2 are MNHEY and SVGAGI. Trimming removed 2 bases from V and 2 bases from J; junction bases left unmatched: 3. Worth noting for this clonotype: Its antigen is not identified.

This same sample was also taken into another study, of T cells expressing NK-cell markers.

Sequenced sample: CD4+ T cells sorted from blood. The genes are TRBV6-5 and TRBJ2-3, with TRBD2 matching over 8 bases. The receptor was isolated from a woman between 18 and 30 years old in good health. As DNA, the CDR3 is TGTGCCAGCAGTTACAGCGGGAGTATCACAGATACGCAGTATTTT. This codes for CASSYSGSITDTQYF.